This entry lists 27 T cell receptor beta chains sequenced from one sample in a study of T-cell memory formation after mild COVID-19. A single record per CDR3 protein comes from TCRdb applying MiXCR to the 5' RACE reads. The table records just under 150,000 distinct CDR3 sequences, 6% to 7% of them present only once. What was sequenced was PBMCs or a T cell subset sorted from them (not recorded which). The receptors were sampled from an adult woman who had mild COVID-19 (a few samples of this study predate the infection). Cell type and time point are not known.

This clonotype showed up many times. The chain employs TRBV7-9 and TRBJ2-4; TRBD1 agrees at 8 bases. The CDR3 is 19 residues long. J was trimmed by 4 bases and V by 1 base; bases with no gene match: 15. Germline V lookup: CDR1 SEHNR, CDR2 FQNEAQ (reference sequence). CDR3 in DNA: TGTGCCAGCAGCTTAGGAGGTGGACAGGGCTCCACGAAAAAAAACATTCAGTACTTC. Translation gives CASSLGGGQGSTKKNIQYF.

This sequence joins TRBV18 and TRBJ1-5; maybe TRBD1 (5 bases). From germline, CDR1 is KGHSH and CDR2 LQKENI. V shed 3 bases and J shed 7 bases, with 16 bases lying between them. The CDR3 is 15 residues long. CDR3 region: CASSPDRGGLQPQHF. The CDR3, as DNA: TGTGCCAGCTCACCGGATCGGGGGGGATTGCAGCCCCAGCATTTT.

In its sample, this clonotype was seen many times. V and J are TRBV27 and TRBJ1-4; 9 nucleotides match TRBD1. Trimming removed 3 bases from V and 5 bases from J; junction bases left unmatched: 4. Germline CDR1 is MNHEY and CDR2 is SMNVEV (reference sequence). The CDR3 extends over 15 amino acids. This chain's CDR3 is CASSLTGTGNEKLFF. As DNA, the CDR3 is TGTGCCAGCAGTTTGACGGGGACAGGGAATGAAAAACTGTTTTTT.

The rearrangement links TRBV12-3 or TRBV12-4 to TRBJ2-1; 7 nucleotides align to TRBD2. V lost 1 base, J lost 8 bases, and 5 bases stayed unmatched. The CDR3 consists of 14 residues. CDR3 coding DNA: TGTGCCAGCAGTTTAGGGCGACTAGCACATGAGCAGTTCTTC. This encodes CASSLGRLAHEQFF.

The chain links TRBV5-4 to TRBJ1-2; D not resolved. CDR1 is SGHNT and CDR2 is YYREEE in the germline V gene (reference sequence). The ends were cut back, 4 bases at V and 0 bases at J, with 4 bases in the middle. CDR3 length: 12 amino acids. CDR3 nucleotide sequence: TGTGCCAGCAGCAGGACTAACTATGGCTACACCTTC. Its protein product is CASSRTNYGYTF.

This clonotype was observed a handful of times. The rearrangement joins TRBV24-1 to TRBJ2-2; D is ambiguous. CDR3 length: 14 amino acids. Germline CDR1 is KGHDR and CDR2 is SFDVKD. V lost 5 bases to trimming and J lost 0 bases, with 6 bases between them. The CDR3 DNA sequence: TGTGCCACCAGTGGCCGGGCGAACACCGGGGAGCTGTTTTTT. Translating it yields CATSGRANTGELFF.

A few counts support this clonotype. The CDR3 nucleotides read TGTGCCAGCAGTTTCCGTCCGGGATTTGAAGCTTTCTTT. As protein: CASSFRPGFEAFF. V gene TRBV12-3 or TRBV12-4 combines with J gene TRBJ1-1; the D is unclear. V shed 3 bases and J shed 7 bases, with 12 bases lying between them. This CDR3 region has 13 residues.

This clonotype has at least ten counts. This chain links TRBV18 with TRBJ1-1; D call uncertain. V was trimmed by 2 bases and J by 1 base, leaving 5 bases between them. CDR1 KGHSH and CDR2 LQKENI come from the germline V gene. The CDR3 consists of 13 residues. The CDR3 protein is CASSPIQNTEAFF. The CDR3 nucleotides are TGTGCCAGCTCACCAATACAGAACACTGAAGCTTTCTTT. Variable domain in full (rest from reference TRBV18 and TRBJ1-1): NAGVMQNPRHLVRRRGQEARLRCSPMKGHSHVYWYRQLPEEGLKFMVYLQKENIIDESGMPKERFSAEFPKEGPSILRIQQVVRGDSAAYFCASSPIQNTEAFFGQGTRLTVV.

The J gene is TRBJ2-5, the V gene TRBV10-3; D may be TRBD1 or TRBD2 (7 bases each). This CDR3 has 12 residues. Per germline, CDR1 ENHRY and CDR2 SYGVKD. V dropped 6 bases and J dropped 11 bases, with 16 bases sitting between them. CDR3 loop: CAISQGEGEQYF. The CDR3 DNA reads as TGTGCCATCAGCCAGGGGGAGGGAGAGCAGTACTTC.

The chain combines TRBV12-3 or TRBV12-4 with TRBJ2-7, with TRBD2 matching over 7 bases. V was pared by 5 bases and J by 2 bases, with 6 bases of the junction left unmatched. CDR3 length: 14 amino acids. The CDR3: CASSPTGGPYEQYF. The CDR3 DNA reads TGTGCCAGCAGTCCGACGGGAGGTCCCTACGAGCAGTACTTC.

The table lists this clonotype with a few counts. CDR3 loop: CAWSVTSSYEQYF. CDR3 DNA: TGTGCCTGGAGTGTTACGAGCTCCTACGAGCAGTACTTC. This rearrangement joins TRBV30 to TRBJ2-7; D unresolved. The V end lost 0 bases, the J end lost 0 bases, and 6 bases lay between the germline ends. CDR1 and CDR2 (germline): GTSNPN, SVGIG (reference sequence). This CDR3 contains 13 residues.

The V gene is TRBV24-1, the J gene TRBJ2-6, with D possibly matching TRBD2 (6 bases). The CDR3 spans 16 residues. V shed 3 bases and J shed 4 bases, with 12 bases lying between them. The V gene's germline CDR1 is KGHDR and CDR2 SFDVKD. The DNA for the CDR3 is TGTGCCACCAGTGATACGGGAGTCGGGGGGGCCAACGTCCTGACTTTC. Its protein product is CATSDTGVGGANVLTF.

Many counts were recorded for this clonotype. V usage is TRBV24-1 and J usage is TRBJ2-2, with a weak D call TRBD2 (5 bases). This CDR3 has 15 residues. The germline V gene has CDR1 KGHDR and CDR2 SFDVKD. V lost 2 bases to trimming and J lost 7 bases, with 13 bases between them. The CDR3 nucleotides read TGTGCCACCAGTGATTCAGGACTCAGCGGCGGGGAGCTGTTTTTT. Translated: CATSDSGLSGGELFF.

The J gene is TRBJ1-1, the V gene TRBV12-3 or TRBV12-4; D gene ambiguous. This CDR3 is built from 14 residues. The V and J ends lost 2 bases and 6 bases respectively, with 13 bases between them. Here the CDR3 reads CASSLRQVLSEAFF. DNA of the CDR3: TGTGCCAGCAGTTTAAGGCAGGTTCTCTCTGAAGCTTTCTTT.

In its sample, this clonotype is medium-sized. The chain recombines TRBV20-1 with TRBJ2-7, with 10 bases matching TRBD2. Germline V gene data show CDR1 as DFQATT and CDR2 as SNEGSKA (reference sequence). J lost 1 base, V lost 5 bases, and 5 bases had no gene match. The CDR3 is 14 amino acids. CDR3 region: CSAGSSGSSYEQYF. CDR3 nucleotide sequence: TGCAGTGCTGGGTCTAGCGGGAGTTCCTACGAGCAGTACTTC.

This clonotype has more than one count but fewer than ten. The V and J genes are TRBV3-1 and TRBJ2-7; D may be TRBD1 (5 bases). Germline-derived CDR1 and CDR2 are LGHDT and YNNKEL (reference sequence). This CDR3 has 14 residues. Trimming took off 2 bases at V and 5 bases at J, with 13 bases between the two ends. CDR3 sequence: CASSQLGARDEQYF. CDR3 sequence (DNA): TGTGCCAGCAGCCAACTAGGGGCTAGGGACGAGCAGTACTTC.

The CDR3 protein is CSVEEGGRYNTEAFF. The CDR3 DNA reads as TGCAGCGTTGAAGAAGGAGGCAGATACAACACTGAAGCTTTCTTT. The gene calls are TRBV29-1 and TRBJ1-1; D not resolved. V gave up 0 bases and J gave up 2 bases, with 13 bases separating them. Germline lookup yields CDR1 SQVTM and CDR2 ANQGSEA. The CDR3 is 15 amino acids.

The chain employs TRBV20-1 and TRBJ1-5; unclear D gene. The CDR3 length is 13 residues. Germline CDR1 and CDR2: DFQATT and SNEGSKA (reference sequence). V lost 1 base and J lost 4, with 8 bases in between. CDR3 sequence: CSARGIRNQPQHF. The DNA of the CDR3 is TGCAGTGCTAGAGGGATTCGGAATCAGCCCCAGCATTTT.

This clonotype was seen at least ten times. The J gene is TRBJ2-7, the V gene TRBV27, with TRBD2 identical over 10 bases. Germline CDR1 and CDR2: MNHEY and SMNVEV (reference sequence). CDR3 size: 15 residues. Germline trimming cut 5 bases from V and 0 bases from J; bases unmatched to any gene: 4. The CDR3 loop is CASSKLAGNSYEQYF. The CDR3 bases are TGTGCCAGCAGTAAACTAGCGGGGAACTCCTACGAGCAGTACTTC.

The chain carries TRBV7-8 and TRBJ2-5; D tentatively reads TRBD1 or TRBD2 (5 bases each). The V and J ends lost 2 bases and 1 base respectively, with 8 bases between them. This CDR3 has 14 amino acids. The germline CDR1 and CDR2 sequences are SGHVS and FQNEAQ. CDR3 loop: CASSLKGTQETQYF. The CDR3 DNA reads TGTGCCAGCAGCTTAAAAGGGACCCAAGAGACCCAGTACTTC.

This clonotype occurred many times. V usage is TRBV7-9 and J usage is TRBJ2-2; D ambiguous. Trimming shortened V by 1 base and J by 6 bases, and 15 bases separated the two germline ends. The CDR3 extends over 16 amino acids. CDR1 is SEHNR, CDR2 FQNEAQ, per germline (reference sequence). CDR3 amino acids: CASSLVQTVGSGELFF. CDR3 DNA: TGTGCCAGCAGCTTAGTACAGACCGTAGGCTCCGGGGAGCTGTTTTTT.

The chain is built from TRBV18 and TRBJ1-2, with TRBD1 matching 10 bases. The germline V gene has CDR1 KGHSH and CDR2 LQKENI. This CDR3 region has 13 residues. J lost 6 bases, V lost 3 bases, and 1 base had no gene match. For the CDR3, the DNA is TGTGCCAGCTCACCGACAGGGGGCGATGGCTACACCTTC. This gives the protein CASSPTGGDGYTF.

This clonotype was seen at least ten times. The chain uses TRBV12-3 or TRBV12-4 and TRBJ2-5; TRBD2 matches 9 bases. Trimming took 6 bases from V and 5 from J; bases not matched to a gene: 7. The CDR3 covers 14 residues. CDR3 region: CASSRLSGGETQYF. The CDR3 DNA sequence: TGTGCCAGCAGCCGCCTTAGCGGGGGCGAGACCCAGTACTTC.

DNA for the CDR3: TGTGCCAGCATACCGGGACAGGGTCCCTACGAGCAGTACTTC. Translating it yields CASIPGQGPYEQYF. J is TRBJ2-7 and V is TRBV7-2, with TRBD1 matching over 9 bases. Trimming cost V 7 bases and J 2 bases; bases outside gene matches: 6. The CDR3 contains 14 residues. Germline V lookup: CDR1 SGHTA, CDR2 FQGNSA. Filled out from reference TRBV7-2 and TRBJ2-7, the complete variable domain reads GAGVSQSPSNKVTEKGKDVELRCDPISGHTALYWYRQSLGQGLEFLIYFQGNSAPDKSGLPSDRFSAERTGGSVSTLTIQRTQQEDSAVYLCASIPGQGPYEQYFGPGTRLTVT.

The CDR3, as DNA: TGTGCCAGCAGCCAAGGAGGCGGCAGGGCTAACACAGATACGCAGTATTTT. It codes for CASSQGGGRANTDTQYF. This sequence joins TRBV4-2 and TRBJ2-3, with a weak D call TRBD1 (5 bases). CDR1 and CDR2 (germline): LGHNA, YNFKEQ. This CDR3 contains 17 residues. Trimming stripped 1 base from V and 2 bases from J, with 16 bases between.

Only a few counts were recorded for this clonotype. J is TRBJ1-2 and V is TRBV20-1; 8 bases align to TRBD1. CDR1 and CDR2 from the germline V gene are DFQATT and SNEGSKA (reference sequence). V lost 5 bases to trimming and J lost 8 bases; unmatched junction nucleotides: 10. This CDR3 has 13 residues. The CDR3 spells CSASNQGAMGYTF. The CDR3 nucleotides read TGCAGTGCTTCAAATCAGGGGGCTATGGGCTACACCTTC.

This clonotype was seen more than once but under ten times. The rearrangement uses TRBV12-3 or TRBV12-4 and TRBJ1-5; 7 positions match TRBD1. The CDR3 runs 15 residues. Germline trimming cut 5 bases from V and 7 bases from J; bases unmatched to any gene: 11. CDR3 in DNA: TGTGCCAGCAGTCTGGGGACAGAGGGAACACAGCCCCAGCATTTT. Encoded protein: CASSLGTEGTQPQHF.